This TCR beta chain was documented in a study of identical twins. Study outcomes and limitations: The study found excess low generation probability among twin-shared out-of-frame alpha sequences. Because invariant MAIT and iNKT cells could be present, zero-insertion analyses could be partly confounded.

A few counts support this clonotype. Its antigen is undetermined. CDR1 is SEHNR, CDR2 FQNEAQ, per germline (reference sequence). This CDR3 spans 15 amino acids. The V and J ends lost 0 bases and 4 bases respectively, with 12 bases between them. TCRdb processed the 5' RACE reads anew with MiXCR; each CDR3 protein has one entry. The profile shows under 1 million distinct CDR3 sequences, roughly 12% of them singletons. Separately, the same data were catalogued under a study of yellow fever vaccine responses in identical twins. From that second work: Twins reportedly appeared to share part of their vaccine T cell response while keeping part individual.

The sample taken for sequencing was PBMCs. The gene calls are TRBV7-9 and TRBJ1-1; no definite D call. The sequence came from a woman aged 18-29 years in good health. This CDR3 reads CASSLASVTGTEAFF. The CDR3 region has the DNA TGTGCCAGCAGCTTAGCTTCCGTAACGGGCACTGAAGCTTTCTTT.